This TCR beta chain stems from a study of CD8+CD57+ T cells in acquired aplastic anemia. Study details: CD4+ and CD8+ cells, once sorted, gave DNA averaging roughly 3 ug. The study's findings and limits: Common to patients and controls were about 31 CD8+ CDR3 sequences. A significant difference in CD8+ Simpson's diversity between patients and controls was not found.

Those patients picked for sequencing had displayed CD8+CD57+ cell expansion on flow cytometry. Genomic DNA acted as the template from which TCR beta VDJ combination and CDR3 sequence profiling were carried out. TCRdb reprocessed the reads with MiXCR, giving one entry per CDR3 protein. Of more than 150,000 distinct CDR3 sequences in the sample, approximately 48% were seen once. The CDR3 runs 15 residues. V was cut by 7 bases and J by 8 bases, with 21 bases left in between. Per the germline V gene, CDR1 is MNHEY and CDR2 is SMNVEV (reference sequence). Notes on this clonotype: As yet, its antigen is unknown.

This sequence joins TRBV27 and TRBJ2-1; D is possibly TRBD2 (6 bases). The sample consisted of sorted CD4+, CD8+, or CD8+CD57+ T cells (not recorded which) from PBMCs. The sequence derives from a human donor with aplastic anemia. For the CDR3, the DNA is TGTGCCAGCACCAATGGGAACAGACCGGGGGATGAGCAGTTCTTC. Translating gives CASTNGNRPGDEQFF.